The 9 T cell receptor beta chains listed next were all sequenced from one sample in a study of T cell responses to AZD1222 COVID-19 vaccine (dated by TCRdb to the early 2020s). Libraries were built with the immunoSEQ multiplex PCR assay. As stored in TCRdb, this immuneACCESS dataset retains in-frame rearrangements with V and J assigned. A fraction of the clones does not appear; measured against another copy, unresolved V genes explain less than half of the discrepancy, and the remainder lacks a known reason. The sample records about 90,000 clones, about 90% of which are singletons. The biggest ten clones account for 4% to 6% of the sample. According to the study, the label for this sample's time point signals: baseline before first vaccination. The sample's treatment or condition, from its label and the paper: meningococcal conjugate vaccine given as trial control. This sample comprised peripheral blood, obtained on day 0 of MenACWY control vaccination. Source of these receptors: an adult in good health.

The gene calls are TRBV19 and TRBJ2-1; D perhaps matches TRBD2 (6 bases). Per the germline V gene, CDR1 is LNHDA and CDR2 is SQIVND (reference sequence). The CDR3 sequence is 15 residues long. V was shortened by 2 bases and J by 2 bases, with 10 bases between the two germline ends. The CDR3 sequence: CASSIRGEAYNEQFF. CDR3 sequence (DNA): TGTGCCAGTAGTATAAGAGGGGAGGCCTACAATGAGCAGTTCTTC.

The rearrangement links TRBV28 to TRBJ1-4, with D uncertain. Trimming took off 2 bases at V and 12 bases at J, with 10 bases between the two ends. Germline CDR1 MDHEN, CDR2 SYDVKM. CDR3 length: 12 residues. The CDR3 DNA follows: TGTGCCAGCAGTTTACCCAGATTCCAACTGTTTTTT. It translates to CASSLPRFQLFF.

V gene TRBV6-2 or TRBV6-3 combines with J gene TRBJ1-2; no definite D call. CDR1 and CDR2 (germline): MNHEY, SVGEGT. V was pared by 2 bases and J by 4 bases, with 8 bases between. This CDR3 contains 13 residues. The CDR3 bases are TGTGCCAGCAGTTACGACAAACTCTATGGCTACACCTTC. This translates into CASSYDKLYGYTF.

This chain joins TRBV3-1 (or the pseudogene TRBV3-2) and TRBJ1-5, with D hard to call. Deletions cut 1 base from V and 4 bases from J, with 8 bases between. This CDR3 has 14 residues. Germline V gene sequence: CDR1 LGHDT, CDR2 YNNKEL (reference sequence). CDR3 nucleotide sequence: TGTGCCAGCAGCCAAGGACGGAATAATCAGCCCCAGCATTTT. Its protein product is CASSQGRNNQPQHF.

CDR3 in amino acids: CASSPNSLNEKLFF. CDR3 in DNA: TGTGCCAGCAGTCCCAACAGCCTTAATGAAAAACTGTTTTTT. V is TRBV6-6 and J is TRBJ1-4; D not resolved. This CDR3 comprises 14 residues. Germline CDR1 reads MNHNY; CDR2 reads SVGAGI (reference sequence). Trimming stripped 5 bases from V and 4 bases from J, with 11 bases between.

This sequence joins TRBV6-5 and TRBJ2-7, with D possibly matching TRBD2 (6 bases). Germline V gives CDR1 MNHEY, CDR2 SVGAGI. This CDR3 has 16 amino acids. Trimming pared 2 bases from V and 2 bases from J, leaving 16 bases between. CDR3 bases: TGTGCCAGCAGTTACGGCGGGGCAGTGGGGCCCTACGAGCAGTACTTC. It translates to CASSYGGAVGPYEQYF.

J is TRBJ1-5 and V is TRBV10-3, with TRBD1 identical over 7 bases. This CDR3 is built from 13 residues. Losses at the gene ends were 11 bases for V and 3 bases for J; bases not matched to a gene: 7. Germline V gene sequence: CDR1 ENHRY, CDR2 SYGVKD. CDR3: CAAGQGVNQPQHF. CDR3 nucleotide sequence: TGTGCCGCGGGCCAGGGGGTCAATCAGCCCCAGCATTTT.

The V and J genes are TRBV7-8 and TRBJ1-6; 8 bases are shared with TRBD1. Trimming cost V 7 bases and J 10 bases; bases outside gene matches: 9. Germline V gene sequence: CDR1 SGHVS, CDR2 FQNEAQ. The CDR3 extends over 14 amino acids. The CDR3 DNA reads as TGTGCCAGCACCCACGACAGGGGTCGGTCACCCCTCCACTTT. Its translation: CASTHDRGRSPLHF.

The chain has TRBV10-3 and TRBJ1-2; no clear D. With 0 bases removed from V and 8 bases from J, the gap between germline ends came to 16 bases. CDR1 is ENHRY and CDR2 is SYGVKD in the germline V gene. CDR3 length: 15 amino acids. CDR3 DNA: TGTGCCATCAGTGAGTCGAATATGGGCAGTAGCGGCTACACCTTC. It translates to CAISESNMGSSGYTF.